The 6 T cell receptor beta chains below were found in one sample sequenced in a study of cytomegalovirus exposure and HLA in healthy donors. Researchers ran the PCR with 60 Vbeta and 13 Jbeta primers. Some clones are missing from TCRdb's copy, which holds only in-frame ones; the method was immunoSEQ multiplex PCR. The table records about 120,000 clones, roughly 9.9% of them present only once. Input material: PBMCs. The receptor source for this set is a man aged 25 to 40 in good health and CMV-seronegative.

The chain links TRBV28 to TRBJ2-7, with D perhaps TRBD2 (6 bases). V was clipped by 6 bases and J by 1 base, with 13 bases between them. The germline V gene encodes CDR1 MDHEN and CDR2 SYDVKM. The CDR3 consists of 14 residues. In DNA form, the CDR3 reads TGTGCCAGCAGATTGGAGGGGTTATCCTACGAGCAGTACTTC. It encodes CASRLEGLSYEQYF.

This clone was counted only a few times. V usage is TRBV10-3 and J usage is TRBJ1-3; 8 bases match TRBD1. Looked up from germline, CDR1 is ENHRY and CDR2 is SYGVKD. The CDR3 is made up of 15 amino acids. Losses at the gene ends were 10 bases for V and 0 bases for J; bases not matched to a gene: 8. The chain's CDR3 is CATATGASSGNTIYF. The DNA of the CDR3 is TGTGCCACGGCGACAGGGGCATCCTCTGGAAACACCATATATTTT.

The chain has TRBV4-3 and TRBJ1-2, with 10 bases matching TRBD1. Germline loops: CDR1 LGHNA, CDR2 YSLEER. The V and J ends lost 7 bases and 2 bases, in that order; junction bases with no gene match: 7. This CDR3 region has 15 residues. For the CDR3, the DNA is TGCGCCAGCAACCGTGAGGGACAGGGGAACTATGGCTACACCTTC. Translation gives CASNREGQGNYGYTF.

This clone came up a few times. The rearrangement links TRBV7-2 to TRBJ1-5, with 10 bases fitting TRBD1. Trimming at V came to 6 bases and at J to 6 bases, leaving 8 bases not matched to a gene. The V gene's germline CDR1 is SGHTA and CDR2 FQGNSA. The CDR3 spans 15 residues. The CDR3 DNA reads as TGTGCCAGCAGTCCCGGACAGGGGGGTTTTCAGCCCCAGCATTTT. Translating gives CASSPGQGGFQPQHF. Looking up the rest from reference TRBV7-2 and TRBJ1-5 gives the full variable domain: GAGVSQSPSNKVTEKGKDVELRCDPISGHTALYWYRQSLGQGLEFLIYFQGNSAPDKSGLPSDRFSAERTGGSVSTLTIQRTQQEDSAVYLCASSPGQGGFQPQHFGDGTRLSIL.

This chain uses TRBV4-3 with TRBJ2-2; 9 positions agree with TRBD2. Germline loops: CDR1 LGHNA, CDR2 YSLEER. V shed 0 bases, J shed 2 bases, and the junction held 7 bases outside the gene matches. This CDR3 is 18 amino acids long. CDR3 protein: CASSQDFSGGPNTGELFF. CDR3 in DNA: TGCGCCAGCAGCCAAGATTTTAGCGGGGGCCCTAACACCGGGGAGCTGTTTTTT.

The J gene is TRBJ2-6, the V gene TRBV5-1; 7 bases match TRBD1. This CDR3 has 17 residues. V shed 3 bases, J shed 0 bases, and the junction held 6 bases outside the gene matches. The germline V gene encodes CDR1 SGHRS and CDR2 YFSETQ. CDR3 sequence (DNA): TGCGCCAGCAGCTCGGACAGGTCCATCTCTGGGGCCAACGTCCTGACTTTC. Protein product: CASSSDRSISGANVLTF.